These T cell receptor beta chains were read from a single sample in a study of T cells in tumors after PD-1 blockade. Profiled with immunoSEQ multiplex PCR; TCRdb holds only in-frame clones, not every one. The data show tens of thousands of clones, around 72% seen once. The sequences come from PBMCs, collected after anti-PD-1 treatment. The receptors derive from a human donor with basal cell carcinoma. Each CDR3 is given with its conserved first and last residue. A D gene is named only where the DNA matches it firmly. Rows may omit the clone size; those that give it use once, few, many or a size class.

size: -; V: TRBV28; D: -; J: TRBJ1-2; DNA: TGTGCCAGCAGTTTATTCACCGGCCTTTCTAACTATGGCTACACCTTC; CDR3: CASSLFTGLSNYGYTF
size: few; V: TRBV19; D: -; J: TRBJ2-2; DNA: TGTGCCAGTAATCCAGGGGCAAACACCGGGGAGCTGTTTTTT; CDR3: CASNPGANTGELFF
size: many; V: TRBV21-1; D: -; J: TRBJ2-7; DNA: TGTGCCAGCAGCAAAGGACACGAGCAGTACTTC; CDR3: CASSKGHEQYF
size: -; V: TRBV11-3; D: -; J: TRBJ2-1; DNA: TGTGCCAGCAGCCCCAGGGTCAGCGCCTACAATGAGCAGTTCTTC; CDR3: CASSPRVSAYNEQFF
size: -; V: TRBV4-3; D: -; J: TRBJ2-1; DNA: TGCGCCAGCAGCCAAGAAGGAAATCTCCGTTTCTGGAATGAGCAGTTCTTC; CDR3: CASSQEGNLRFWNEQFF
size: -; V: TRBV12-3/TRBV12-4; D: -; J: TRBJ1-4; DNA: TGTGCCAGCAGTCCGACAGGCAGCGGAAAACTGTTTTTT; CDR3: CASSPTGSGKLFF
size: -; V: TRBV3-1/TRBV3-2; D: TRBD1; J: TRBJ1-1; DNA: TGTGCCAGCAGCCACGGGACAGCGAAAACTGAAGCTTTCTTT; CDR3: CASSHGTAKTEAFF
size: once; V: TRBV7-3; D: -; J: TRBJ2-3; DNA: TGTGCCAGCAGCCCCCCCGGAACCACAGATACGCAGTATTTT; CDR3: CASSPPGTTDTQYF
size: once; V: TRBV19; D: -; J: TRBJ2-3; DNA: TGTGCCAGTAGTATTGACCACCGGAGCACAGATACGCAGTATTTT; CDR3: CASSIDHRSTDTQYF
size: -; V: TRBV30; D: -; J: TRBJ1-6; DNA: TGTGCCTGGAGTGTACTTGGGACAATGAATTCACCCCTCCACTTT; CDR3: CAWSVLGTMNSPLHF
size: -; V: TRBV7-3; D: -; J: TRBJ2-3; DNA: TGTGCCAGCAGCCCAGACAGGGAGGAAGATACGCAGTATTTT; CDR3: CASSPDREEDTQYF
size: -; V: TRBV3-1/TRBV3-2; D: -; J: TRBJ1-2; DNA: TGTGCCAGCAGCCAATGGGGGGGGTTTAGGGCTTCCGGCGGCTACACCTTC; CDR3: CASSQWGGFRASGGYTF
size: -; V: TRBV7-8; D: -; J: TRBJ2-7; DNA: TGTGCCAGCAGCTTAAGTAGTGGCGGGTTGGGAGGTTACGAGCAGTACTTC; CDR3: CASSLSSGGLGGYEQYF
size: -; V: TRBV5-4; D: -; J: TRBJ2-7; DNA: TGTGCCAGCAGCTTGGAGCAGGGCTCCTACGAGCAGTACTTC; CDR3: CASSLEQGSYEQYF
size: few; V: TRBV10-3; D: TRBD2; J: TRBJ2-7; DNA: TGTGCCATCGGACGACTAGCCTCTCAGATTTACGAGCAGTACTTC; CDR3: CAIGRLASQIYEQYF
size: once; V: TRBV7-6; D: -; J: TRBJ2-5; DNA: TGTGCCAGCAGCCGAGGCAGACAGGAGACCCAGTACTTC; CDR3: CASSRGRQETQYF
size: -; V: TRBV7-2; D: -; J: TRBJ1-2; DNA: TGTGCCAGCTTTTCGTTGGGTCTGGGAGGCTACACCTTC; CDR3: CASFSLGLGGYTF